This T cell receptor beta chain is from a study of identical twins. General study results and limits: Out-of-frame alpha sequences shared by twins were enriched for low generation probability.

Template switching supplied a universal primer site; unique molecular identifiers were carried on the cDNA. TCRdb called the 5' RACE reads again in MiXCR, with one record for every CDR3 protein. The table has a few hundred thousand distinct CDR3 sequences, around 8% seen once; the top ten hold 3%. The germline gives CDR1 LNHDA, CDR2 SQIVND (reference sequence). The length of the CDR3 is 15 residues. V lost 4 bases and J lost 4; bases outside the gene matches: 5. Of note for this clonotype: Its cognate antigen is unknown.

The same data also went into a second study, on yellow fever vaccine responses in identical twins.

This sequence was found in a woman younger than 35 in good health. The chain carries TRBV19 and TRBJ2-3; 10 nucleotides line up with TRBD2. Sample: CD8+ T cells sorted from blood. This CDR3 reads CASSTLAGVPDTQYF. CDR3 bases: TGTGCCAGTAGTACGCTAGCGGGAGTCCCAGATACGCAGTATTTT. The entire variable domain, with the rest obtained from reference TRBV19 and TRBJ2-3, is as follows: DGGITQSPKYLFRKEGQNVTLSCEQNLNHDAMYWYRQDPGQGLRLIYYSQIVNDFQKGDIAEGYSVSREKKESFPLTVTSAQKNPTAFYLCASSTLAGVPDTQYFGPGTRLTVL.